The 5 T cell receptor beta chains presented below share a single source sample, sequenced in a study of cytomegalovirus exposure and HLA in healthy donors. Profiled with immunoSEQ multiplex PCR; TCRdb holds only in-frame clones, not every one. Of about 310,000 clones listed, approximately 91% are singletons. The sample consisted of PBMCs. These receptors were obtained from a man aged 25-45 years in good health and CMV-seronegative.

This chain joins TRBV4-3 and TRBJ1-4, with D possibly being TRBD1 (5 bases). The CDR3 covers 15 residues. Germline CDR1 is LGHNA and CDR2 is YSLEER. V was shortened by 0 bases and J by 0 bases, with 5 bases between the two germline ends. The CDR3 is CASSQEQATNEKLFF. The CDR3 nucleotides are TGCGCCAGCAGCCAAGAACAGGCAACTAATGAAAAACTGTTTTTT.

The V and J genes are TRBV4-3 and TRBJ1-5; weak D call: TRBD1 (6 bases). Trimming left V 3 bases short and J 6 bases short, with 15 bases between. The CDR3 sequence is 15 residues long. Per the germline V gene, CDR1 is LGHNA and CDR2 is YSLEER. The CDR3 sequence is CASSQEQGFIQPQHF. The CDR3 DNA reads TGCGCCAGCAGCCAGGAACAGGGATTTATTCAGCCCCAGCATTTT.

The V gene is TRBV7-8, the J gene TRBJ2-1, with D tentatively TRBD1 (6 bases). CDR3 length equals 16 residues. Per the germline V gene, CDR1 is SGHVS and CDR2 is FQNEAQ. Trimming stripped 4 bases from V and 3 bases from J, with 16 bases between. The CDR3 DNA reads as TGTGCCAGCAGCTCCGTGACAGGCCTTAACTACAATGAGCAGTTCTTC. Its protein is CASSSVTGLNYNEQFF.

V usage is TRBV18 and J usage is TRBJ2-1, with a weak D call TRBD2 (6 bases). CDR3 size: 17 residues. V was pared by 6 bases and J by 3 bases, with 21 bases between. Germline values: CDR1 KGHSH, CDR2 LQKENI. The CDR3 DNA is TGTGCCAGCTCGCGGGACGCTAGCCTCACCTTCTACAATGAGCAGTTCTTC. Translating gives CASSRDASLTFYNEQFF.

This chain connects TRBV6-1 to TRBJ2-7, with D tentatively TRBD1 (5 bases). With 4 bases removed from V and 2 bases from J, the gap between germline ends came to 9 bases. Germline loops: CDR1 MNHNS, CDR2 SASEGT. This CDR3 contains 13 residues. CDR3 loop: CASSVLGPYEQYF. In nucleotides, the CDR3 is TGTGCCAGCAGTGTTCTGGGGCCCTACGAGCAGTACTTC.